This T cell receptor (beta chain) was identified during a study of response to subunit inactivated influenza vaccine. Whole-study findings and limits: Few new T cells, the authors suggested, are recruited by each seasonal influenza vaccination.

This clonotype was seen a handful of times. Its antigen is not identified. MiXCR, applied by TCRdb to the RT-PCR reads, yields one record per CDR3 protein. The sample has fewer than 700,000 distinct CDR3 sequences; 10% to 15% are singletons. The trim removed 0 bases at V and 3 bases at J, leaving 10 bases unmatched. Germline assignment: CDR1 DFQATT and CDR2 SNEGSKA (reference sequence). The CDR3 extends over 16 amino acids. The J gene is TRBJ2-7, the V gene TRBV20-1; 8 bases agree with TRBD2. The origin of this receptor is a man aged 50 to 60 who received an inactivated influenza vaccine. The sample here was PBMCs from blood, taken roughly 46 days after vaccination. CDR3 nucleotide sequence: TGCAGTGCTAGAGATCGGGAGGGAGCGGGAGTCTACGAGCAGTACTTC. Protein product: CSARDREGAGVYEQYF.